A single sample gave rise to the 14 T cell receptor beta chains below, sequenced in a study of long-term antiretroviral therapy in people with HIV (dated by TCRdb to the early 2020s). The immunoSEQ hsTCRB v3.0 assay was used at survey level resolution to sequence the TRB variable region. Drawn from immuneACCESS, this table holds only the in-frame rearrangements with V and J called that TCRdb kept. Clones are partly lost; checked studies trace under half to an unresolved V gene and leave the rest unexplained. The sample has 6,000 or so clones on record, 77% of them singletons. The ten largest clones capture around a sixth of the sample. The sample in question was unsorted PBMCs, obtained 0.5 years before starting antiretroviral therapy. The source of these receptors is a man in his forties or fifties with HIV.

The chain combines TRBV7-7 with TRBJ2-7; 8 positions match TRBD1. Germline-derived CDR1 and CDR2 are SSHAT and FNYEAQ (reference sequence). V shed 6 bases, J shed 3 bases, and the junction held 13 bases outside the gene matches. CDR3 length equals 16 residues. CDR3 bases: TGTGCCAGCAGTCAAGGGACAGGTGATTCAATCTACGAGCAGTACTTC. Translated: CASSQGTGDSIYEQYF.

This chain joins TRBV6-1 and TRBJ1-1; 7 bases map to TRBD1. This CDR3 region has 15 residues. The V gene's germline CDR1 is MNHNS and CDR2 SASEGT. The V gene end was trimmed by 7 bases and the J gene end by 3 bases; junction bases not matched to a gene: 11. The CDR3, as DNA: TGTGCCAGCAACCTTTTACAGGGGAGTGACACTGAAGCTTTCTTT. Its protein is CASNLLQGSDTEAFF.

This clone was counted a few times. The CDR3 DNA reads as TGTGCCAGCAGCGGACAAGGGAACGAAAAACTGTTTTTT. It codes for CASSGQGNEKLFF. The genes are TRBV5-6 and TRBJ1-4; weak D call: TRBD1 (5 bases). With 4 bases removed from V and 8 bases from J, the gap between germline ends came to 12 bases. Per the germline V gene, CDR1 is SGHDT and CDR2 is YYEEEE. This CDR3 is built from 13 residues.

The table lists this clone with a count of one. The chain carries TRBV19 and TRBJ1-2; D call uncertain. Trimming removed 9 bases at V and 4 bases at J, with 24 bases between. CDR1 and CDR2 (germline): LNHDA, SQIVND (reference sequence). This CDR3 is 16 amino acids long. The CDR3 sequence is CASTNQAQGAGYGYTF. CDR3 DNA: TGTGCCAGCACCAATCAGGCCCAAGGAGCCGGCTATGGCTACACCTTC. Filled out from reference TRBV19 and TRBJ1-2, the complete variable domain reads DGGITQSPKYLFRKEGQNVTLSCEQNLNHDAMYWYRQDPGQGLRLIYYSQIVNDFQKGDIAEGYSVSREKKESFPLTVTSAQKNPTAFYLCASTNQAQGAGYGYTFGSGTRLTVV.

The chain joins TRBV7-2 to TRBJ1-6; the D gene is possibly TRBD1 (6 bases). The V end was cut by 1 base, the J end by 10 bases, with 11 bases between. This CDR3 has 14 amino acids. The germline gives CDR1 SGHTA, CDR2 FQGNSA. CDR3: CASSLEGGRSPLHF. The CDR3 coding sequence is TGTGCCAGCAGCTTAGAGGGGGGGCGCTCACCCCTCCACTTT.

The chain carries TRBV5-5 and TRBJ2-3, with D unclear. This CDR3 spans 14 amino acids. CDR1 is SGHKS and CDR2 is YYEKEE in the germline V gene (reference sequence). V dropped 4 bases and J dropped 1 base, with 10 bases sitting between them. The CDR3 here is CASSLPDGTDTQYF. In DNA, the CDR3 is TGTGCCAGCAGCCTTCCCGACGGCACAGATACGCAGTATTTT.

This chain links TRBV5-5 with TRBJ1-4; D is unresolved. Looked up from germline, CDR1 is SGHKS and CDR2 is YYEKEE (reference sequence). V dropped 4 bases and J dropped 7 bases, with 17 bases sitting between them. The CDR3 covers 15 residues. DNA of the CDR3: TGTGCCAGCAGCACGGGCCCTCTCGGGAGTGAAAAACTGTTTTTT. This gives the protein CASSTGPLGSEKLFF. Variable domain in full (rest from reference TRBV5-5 and TRBJ1-4): DAGVTQSPTHLIKTRGQQVTLRCSPISGHKSVSWYQQVLGQGPQFIFQYYEKEERGRGNFPDRFSARQFPNYSSELNVNALLLGDSALYLCASSTGPLGSEKLFFGSGTQLSVL.

This clone was seen more than once but under ten times. The genes are TRBV29-1 and TRBJ2-7; D remains ambiguous. Germline V CDR1 and CDR2: SQVTM, ANQGSEA. Between the trimmed V and J ends, which lost 4 bases and 2 bases, there was a span of 6 bases. The CDR3 is 11 residues long. The CDR3 DNA reads as TGCAGCGTTGGCTATACCTACGAGCAGTACTTC. It translates to CSVGYTYEQYF.

There are a few counts of this clone. DNA of the CDR3: TGCGCCAGCAGGGGACAGTTGAACACTGAAGCTTTCTTT. The encoded protein is CASRGQLNTEAFF. This rearrangement joins TRBV4-3 to TRBJ1-1, with 7 bases identical to TRBD1. This CDR3 comprises 13 residues. Germline V gives CDR1 LGHNA, CDR2 YSLEER. J gave up 0 bases and V 6 bases, and 1 base lay outside the gene matches.

The CDR3 loop is CASSHPRGDEQFF. As DNA, the CDR3 is TGCGCCAGCAGCCATCCCAGGGGCGATGAGCAGTTCTTC. V gene TRBV4-1 combines with J gene TRBJ2-1, with a weak D call TRBD1 (6 bases). CDR1 and CDR2 from the germline V gene are MGHRA and YSYEKL. The CDR3 has 13 residues. Trimming took 3 bases from V and 8 from J, leaving 11 bases between them.

The V gene is TRBV27, the J gene TRBJ2-7, with D perhaps TRBD1 (6 bases). The CDR3 is 15 amino acids. In germline, CDR1 is MNHEY, CDR2 SMNVEV (reference sequence). V lost 3 bases, J lost 2 bases, and 14 bases lay in between. In nucleotides, the CDR3 is TGTGCCAGCAGTTTGCAGGCAGGGGCCACCTACGAGCAGTACTTC. Amino acids: CASSLQAGATYEQYF.

The V call is TRBV29-1, the J call TRBJ2-2; 8 bases line up with TRBD2. The CDR3 contains 13 residues. Trimming removed 3 bases from V and 4 bases from J; junction bases left unmatched: 1. Germline-derived CDR1 and CDR2 are SQVTM and ANQGSEA. The CDR3 region is CSVDSGVTGELFF. CDR3 coding DNA: TGCAGCGTTGATAGCGGGGTCACCGGGGAGCTGTTTTTT.

V usage is TRBV4-1 and J usage is TRBJ2-1; D gene ambiguous. Germline CDR1 reads MGHRA; CDR2 reads YSYEKL. Trimming took 2 bases from V and 0 from J, leaving 17 bases between them. The CDR3 sequence is 18 residues long. This CDR3 reads CASSQSEPVLSSYNEQFF. The DNA of the CDR3 is TGCGCCAGCAGCCAATCGGAACCCGTCTTGAGCTCCTACAATGAGCAGTTCTTC.

The V gene is TRBV18, the J gene TRBJ2-3, with 11 positions matching TRBD1. Trimming took 3 bases from V and 2 from J; bases not matched to a gene: 4. The CDR3 consists of 16 residues. CDR1 is KGHSH and CDR2 is LQKENI in the germline V gene. The CDR3 region has the DNA TGTGCCAGCTCACCGGGACAGGGGGTTTTCACAGATACGCAGTATTTT. It encodes CASSPGQGVFTDTQYF.